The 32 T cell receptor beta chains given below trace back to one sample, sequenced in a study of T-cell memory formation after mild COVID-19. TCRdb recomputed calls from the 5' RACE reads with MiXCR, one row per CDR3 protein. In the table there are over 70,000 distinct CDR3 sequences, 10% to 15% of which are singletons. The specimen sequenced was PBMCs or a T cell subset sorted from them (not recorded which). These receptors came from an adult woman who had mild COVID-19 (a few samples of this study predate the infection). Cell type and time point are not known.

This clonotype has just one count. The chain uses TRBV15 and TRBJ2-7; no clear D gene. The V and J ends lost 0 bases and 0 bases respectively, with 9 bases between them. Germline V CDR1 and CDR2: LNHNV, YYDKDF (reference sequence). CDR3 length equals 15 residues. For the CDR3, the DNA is TGTGCCACCAGCAGAGATTTGGGCTTCTCCTACGAGCAGTACTTC. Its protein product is CATSRDLGFSYEQYF.

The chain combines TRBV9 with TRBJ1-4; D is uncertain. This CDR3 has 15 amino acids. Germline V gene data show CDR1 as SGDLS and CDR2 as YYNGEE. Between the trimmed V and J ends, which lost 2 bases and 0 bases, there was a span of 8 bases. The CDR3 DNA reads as TGTGCCAGCAGCGTTAGCTCCGCAACTAATGAAAAACTGTTTTTT. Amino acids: CASSVSSATNEKLFF. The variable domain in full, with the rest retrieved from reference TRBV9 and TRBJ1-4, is DSGVTQTPKHLITATGQRVTLRCSPRSGDLSVYWYQQSLDQGLQFLIQYYNGEERAKGNILERFSAQQFPDLHSELNLSSLELGDSALYFCASSVSSATNEKLFFGSGTQLSVL.

CDR3 protein: CASSQGRTTGVHEQYF. CDR3 bases: TGTGCCAGCAGCCAAGGAAGGACGACAGGGGTCCACGAGCAGTACTTC. This chain links TRBV7-9 with TRBJ2-7, with 8 bases identical to TRBD1. The CDR3 runs 16 residues. The J segment lost 5 bases and the V segment lost 5 bases, leaving 14 bases of the junction unmatched. CDR1 and CDR2 from the germline V gene are SEHNR and FQNEAQ (reference sequence).

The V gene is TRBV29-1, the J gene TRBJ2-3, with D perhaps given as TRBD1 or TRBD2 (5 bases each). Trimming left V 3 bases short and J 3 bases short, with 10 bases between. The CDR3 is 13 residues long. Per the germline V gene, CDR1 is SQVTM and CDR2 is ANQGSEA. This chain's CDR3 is CSVDVGATDTQYF. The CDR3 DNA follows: TGCAGCGTTGATGTCGGGGCGACAGATACGCAGTATTTT.

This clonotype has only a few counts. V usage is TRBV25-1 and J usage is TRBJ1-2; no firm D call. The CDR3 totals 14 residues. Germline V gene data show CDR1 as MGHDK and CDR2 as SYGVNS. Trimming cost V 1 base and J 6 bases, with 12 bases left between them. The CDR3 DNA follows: TGTGCCAGCAGTGAATCGGCTTATTATCATGGCTACACCTTC. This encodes CASSESAYYHGYTF.

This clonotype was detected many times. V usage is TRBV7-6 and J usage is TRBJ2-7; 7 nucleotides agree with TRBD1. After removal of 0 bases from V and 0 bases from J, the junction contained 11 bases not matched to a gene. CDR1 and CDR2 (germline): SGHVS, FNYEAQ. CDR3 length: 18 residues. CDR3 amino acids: CASSLAEDRQTDSYEQYF. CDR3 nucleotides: TGTGCCAGCAGCTTAGCGGAGGACAGGCAAACTGACTCCTACGAGCAGTACTTC.

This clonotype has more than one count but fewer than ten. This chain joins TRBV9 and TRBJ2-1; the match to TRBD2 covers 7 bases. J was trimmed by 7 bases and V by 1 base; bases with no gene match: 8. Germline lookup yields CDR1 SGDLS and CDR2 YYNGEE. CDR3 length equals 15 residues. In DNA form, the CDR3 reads TGTGCCAGCAGCGTACTGGGGCAGGGAGGGAATGAGCAGTTCTTC. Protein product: CASSVLGQGGNEQFF.

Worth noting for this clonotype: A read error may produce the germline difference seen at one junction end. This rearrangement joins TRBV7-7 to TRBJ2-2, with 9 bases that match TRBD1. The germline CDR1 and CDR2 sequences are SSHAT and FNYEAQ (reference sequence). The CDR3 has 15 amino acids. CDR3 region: CASSDRDRATGELFF. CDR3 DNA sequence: TGTGCTAGCAGCGACCGGGACAGGGCCACCGGGGAGCTGTTTTTT.

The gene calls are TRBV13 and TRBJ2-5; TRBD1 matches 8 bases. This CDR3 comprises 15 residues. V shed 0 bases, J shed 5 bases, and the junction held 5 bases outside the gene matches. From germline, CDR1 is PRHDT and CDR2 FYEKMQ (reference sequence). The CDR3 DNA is TGTGCCAGCAGCTTAGGGACAGGGGCTGAGGAGACCCAGTACTTC. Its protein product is CASSLGTGAEETQYF.

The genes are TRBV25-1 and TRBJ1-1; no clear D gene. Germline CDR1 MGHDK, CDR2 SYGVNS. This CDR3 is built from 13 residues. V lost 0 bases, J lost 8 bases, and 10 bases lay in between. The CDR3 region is CASSEYMGSEAFF. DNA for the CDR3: TGTGCCAGCAGTGAATATATGGGGTCGGAAGCTTTCTTT. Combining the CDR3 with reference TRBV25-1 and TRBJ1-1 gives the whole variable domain EADIYQTPRYLVIGTGKKITLECSQTMGHDKMYWYQQDPGMELHLIHYSYGVNSTEKGDLSSESTVSRIRTEHFPLTLESARPSHTSQYLCASSEYMGSEAFFGQGTRLTVV.

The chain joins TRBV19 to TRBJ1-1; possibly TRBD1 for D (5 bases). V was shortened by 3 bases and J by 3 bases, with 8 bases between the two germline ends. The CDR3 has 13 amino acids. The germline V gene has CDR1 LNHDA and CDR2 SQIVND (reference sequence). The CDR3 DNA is TGTGCCAGTAGTATTAAGGGGCACACTGAAGCTTTCTTT. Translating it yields CASSIKGHTEAFF. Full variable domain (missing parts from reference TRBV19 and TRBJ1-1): DGGITQSPKYLFRKEGQNVTLSCEQNLNHDAMYWYRQDPGQGLRLIYYSQIVNDFQKGDIAEGYSVSREKKESFPLTVTSAQKNPTAFYLCASSIKGHTEAFFGQGTRLTVV.

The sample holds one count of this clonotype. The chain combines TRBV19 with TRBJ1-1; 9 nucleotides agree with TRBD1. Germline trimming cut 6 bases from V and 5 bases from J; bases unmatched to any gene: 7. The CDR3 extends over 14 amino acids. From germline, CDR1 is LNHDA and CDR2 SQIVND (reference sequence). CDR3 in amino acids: CASSPGQGWTEAFF. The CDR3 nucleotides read TGTGCCAGTAGCCCGGGACAGGGCTGGACTGAAGCTTTCTTT.

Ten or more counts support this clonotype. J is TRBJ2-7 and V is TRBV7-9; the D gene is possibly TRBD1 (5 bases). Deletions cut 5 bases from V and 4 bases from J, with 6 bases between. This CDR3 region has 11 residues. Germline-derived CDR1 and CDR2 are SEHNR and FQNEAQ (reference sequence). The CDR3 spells CASSGAYEQYF. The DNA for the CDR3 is TGTGCCAGCAGCGGGGCTTACGAGCAGTACTTC.

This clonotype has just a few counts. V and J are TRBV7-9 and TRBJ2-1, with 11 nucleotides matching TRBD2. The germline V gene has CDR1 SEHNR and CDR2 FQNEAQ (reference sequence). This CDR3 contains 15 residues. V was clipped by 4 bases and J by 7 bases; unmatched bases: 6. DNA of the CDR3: TGTGCCAGCAGCTCGGGACTAGCGGATGGGAATGAGCAGTTCTTC. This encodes CASSSGLADGNEQFF.

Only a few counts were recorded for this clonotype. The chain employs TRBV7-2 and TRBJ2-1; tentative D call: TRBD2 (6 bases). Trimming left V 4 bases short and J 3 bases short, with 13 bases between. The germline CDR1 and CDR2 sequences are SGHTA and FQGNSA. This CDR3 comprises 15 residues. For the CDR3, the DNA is TGTGCCAGCAGCTCCCGGGACTCAGGCTACAATGAGCAGTTCTTC. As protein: CASSSRDSGYNEQFF. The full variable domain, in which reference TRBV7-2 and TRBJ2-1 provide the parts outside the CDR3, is GAGVSQSPSNKVTEKGKDVELRCDPISGHTALYWYRQSLGQGLEFLIYFQGNSAPDKSGLPSDRFSAERTGGSVSTLTIQRTQQEDSAVYLCASSSRDSGYNEQFFGPGTRLTVL.

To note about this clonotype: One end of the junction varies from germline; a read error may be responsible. The CDR3 spells CSARDAPSSHNEQFF. CDR3 nucleotide sequence: TGCAGTGCTAGAGATGCACCTAGCTCCCACAATGAGCAGTTCTTC. This chain links TRBV20-1 with TRBJ2-1; D possibly corresponds to TRBD2 (5 bases). The length of the CDR3 is 15 residues. The germline V gene has CDR1 DFQATT and CDR2 SNEGSKA (reference sequence).

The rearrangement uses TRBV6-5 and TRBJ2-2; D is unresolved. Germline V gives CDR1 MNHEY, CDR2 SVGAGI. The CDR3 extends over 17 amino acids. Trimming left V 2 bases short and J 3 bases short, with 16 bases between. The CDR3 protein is CASSYESGWLDTGELFF. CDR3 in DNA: TGTGCCAGCAGTTACGAGAGTGGTTGGCTGGACACCGGGGAGCTGTTTTTT.

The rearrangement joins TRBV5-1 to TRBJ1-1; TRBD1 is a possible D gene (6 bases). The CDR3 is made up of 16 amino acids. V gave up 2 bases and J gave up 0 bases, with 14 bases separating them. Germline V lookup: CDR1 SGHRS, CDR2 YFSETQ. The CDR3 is CASSFGRTAVNTEAFF. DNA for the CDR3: TGCGCCAGCAGCTTTGGAAGGACAGCAGTGAACACTGAAGCTTTCTTT.

The CDR3: CASSPGGWEETQYF. CDR3 DNA: TGTGCCAGCTCACCCGGAGGCTGGGAAGAGACCCAGTACTTC. The chain joins TRBV12-3 or TRBV12-4 to TRBJ2-5, with D possibly matching TRBD2 (5 bases). V lost 8 bases and J 3 bases, leaving 16 bases between the germline ends. This CDR3 contains 14 residues.

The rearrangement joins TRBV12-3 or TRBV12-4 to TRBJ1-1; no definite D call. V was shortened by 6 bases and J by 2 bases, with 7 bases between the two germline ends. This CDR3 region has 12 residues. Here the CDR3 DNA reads TGTGCCAGCAGCCGGACCAACACTGAAGCTTTCTTT. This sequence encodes CASSRTNTEAFF.

DNA of the CDR3: TGTGCCAGCAGCAACAGTGTCGGTGAGCAGTTCTTC. Protein sequence: CASSNSVGEQFF. This sequence joins TRBV7-6 and TRBJ2-1; D gene ambiguous. The V gene's germline CDR1 is SGHVS and CDR2 FNYEAQ. Trimming took 5 bases from V and 9 from J, leaving 11 bases between them. The CDR3 covers 12 residues. Combining the CDR3 with reference TRBV7-6 and TRBJ2-1 gives the whole variable domain GAGVSQSPRYKVTKRGQDVALRCDPISGHVSLYWYRQALGQGPEFLTYFNYEAQQDKSGLPNDRFSAERPEGSISTLTIQRTEQRDSAMYRCASSNSVGEQFFGPGTRLTVL.

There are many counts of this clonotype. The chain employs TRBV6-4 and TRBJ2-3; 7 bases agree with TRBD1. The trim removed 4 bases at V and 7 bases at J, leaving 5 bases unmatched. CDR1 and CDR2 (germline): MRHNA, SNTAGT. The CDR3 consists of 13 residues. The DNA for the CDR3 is TGTGCCAGCAGTGGGGACAGCCTTAATACGCAGTATTTT. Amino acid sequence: CASSGDSLNTQYF.

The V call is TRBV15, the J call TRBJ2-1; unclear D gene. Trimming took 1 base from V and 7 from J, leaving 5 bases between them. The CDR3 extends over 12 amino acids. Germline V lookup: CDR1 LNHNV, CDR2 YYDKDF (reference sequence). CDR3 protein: CATSRASNEQFF. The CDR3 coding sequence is TGTGCCACCAGCAGAGCCTCTAATGAGCAGTTCTTC.

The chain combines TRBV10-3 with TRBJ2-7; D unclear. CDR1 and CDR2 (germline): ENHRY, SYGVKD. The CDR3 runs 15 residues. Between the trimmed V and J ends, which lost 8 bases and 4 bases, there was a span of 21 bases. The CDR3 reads CAIRNDMNAGYEQYF. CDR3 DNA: TGTGCCATCCGGAATGATATGAACGCAGGATACGAGCAGTACTTC.

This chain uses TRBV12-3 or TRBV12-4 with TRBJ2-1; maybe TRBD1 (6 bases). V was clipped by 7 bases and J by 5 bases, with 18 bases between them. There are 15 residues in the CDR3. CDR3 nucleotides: TGTGCCAGCACAGGGGACCTCGAGGGGGACAATGAGCAGTTCTTC. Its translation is CASTGDLEGDNEQFF.

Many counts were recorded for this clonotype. Here the CDR3 reads CASSQDPRTSGLNEQFF. Here the CDR3 DNA reads TGCGCCAGCAGCCAAGATCCCCGGACTAGCGGCTTAAATGAGCAGTTCTTC. The J gene is TRBJ2-1, the V gene TRBV4-1; 10 bases map to TRBD2. Germline trimming cut 0 bases from V and 7 bases from J; bases unmatched to any gene: 9. The length of the CDR3 is 17 residues. Germline lookup yields CDR1 MGHRA and CDR2 YSYEKL.

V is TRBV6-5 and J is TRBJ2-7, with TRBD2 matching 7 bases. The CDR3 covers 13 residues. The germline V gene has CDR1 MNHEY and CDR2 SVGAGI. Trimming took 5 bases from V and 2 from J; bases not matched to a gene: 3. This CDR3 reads CASSHGRAYEQYF. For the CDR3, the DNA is TGTGCCAGCAGTCATGGGAGGGCCTACGAGCAGTACTTC.

The chain's CDR3 is CASSPTTPYEQYF. The DNA for the CDR3 is TGTGCCAGCAGCCCTACTACCCCCTACGAGCAGTACTTC. The chain carries TRBV6-6 and TRBJ2-7; D gene ambiguous. Trimming took off 6 bases at V and 2 bases at J, with 11 bases between the two ends. The germline CDR1 and CDR2 sequences are MNHNY and SVGAGI (reference sequence). This CDR3 has 13 amino acids.

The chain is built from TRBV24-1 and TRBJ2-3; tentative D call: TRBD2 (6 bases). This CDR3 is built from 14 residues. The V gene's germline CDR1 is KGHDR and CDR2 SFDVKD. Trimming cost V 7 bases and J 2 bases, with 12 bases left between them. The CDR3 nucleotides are TGTGCCACCAGGAGGGACTCCCTCACAGATACGCAGTATTTT. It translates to CATRRDSLTDTQYF.

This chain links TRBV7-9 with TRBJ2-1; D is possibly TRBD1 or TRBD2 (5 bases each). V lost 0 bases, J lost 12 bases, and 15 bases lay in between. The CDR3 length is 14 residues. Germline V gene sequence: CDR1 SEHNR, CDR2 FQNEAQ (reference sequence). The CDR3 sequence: CASSLADKFEGQFF. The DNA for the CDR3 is TGTGCCAGCAGCTTAGCGGACAAATTCGAGGGGCAGTTCTTC.

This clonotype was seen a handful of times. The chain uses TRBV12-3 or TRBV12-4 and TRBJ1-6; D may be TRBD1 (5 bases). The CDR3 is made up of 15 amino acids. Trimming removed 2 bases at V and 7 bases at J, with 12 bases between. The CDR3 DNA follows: TGTGCCAGCAGTTTAAGGTCCAGGGTGAATTCACCCCTCCACTTT. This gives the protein CASSLRSRVNSPLHF.

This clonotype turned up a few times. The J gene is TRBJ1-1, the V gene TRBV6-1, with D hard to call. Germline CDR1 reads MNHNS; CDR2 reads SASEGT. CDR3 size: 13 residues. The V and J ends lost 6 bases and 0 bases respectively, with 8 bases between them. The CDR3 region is CASRESMNTEAFF. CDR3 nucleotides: TGTGCCAGCAGGGAGAGCATGAACACTGAAGCTTTCTTT.